A single sample is the source of the 21 T cell receptor beta chains below, sequenced in a study of blood T cell repertoires in COVID-19. Data came from immunoSEQ multiplex PCR; TCRdb stores just in-frame clones and leaves some out. The sample consists of roughly 160,000 clones, about four fifths of them appearing once. Sequences were obtained from peripheral blood. These receptors were taken from a woman older than 75 with acute or convalescent COVID-19.

The chain links TRBV4-1 to TRBJ2-7, with 7 bases identical to TRBD1. The CDR3 consists of 15 residues. V shed 1 base and J 5 bases; nucleotides not matched to a gene: 8. Germline CDR1 and CDR2: MGHRA and YSYEKL. The CDR3 DNA is TGCGCCAGCAGCCAAGGAGGGGGCAGGGATCACGAGCAGTACTTC. Translating gives CASSQGGGRDHEQYF.

The chain is built from TRBV5-4 and TRBJ2-7, with D maybe TRBD2 (7 bases). Germline CDR1 SGHNT, CDR2 YYREEE (reference sequence). Trimming pared 3 bases from V and 1 base from J, leaving 20 bases between. This CDR3 is built from 17 residues. The CDR3 sequence: CASSSPPGRGESYEQYF. The CDR3 DNA follows: TGTGCCAGCAGCTCCCCCCCGGGGAGGGGGGAATCCTACGAGCAGTACTTC.

As to this clone: A read error may produce the germline difference seen at one junction end. The gene calls are TRBV2 and TRBJ2-5; TRBD2 aligns across 9 bases. Per germline, CDR1 SNHLY and CDR2 FYNNEI. The CDR3 is 15 residues long. CDR3 coding DNA: TGTGCCAGCAGCGAAGAAGCGGGGGGCGGTCCGACCCAGTACTTC. Translated: CASSEEAGGGPTQYF.

This clone was counted a single time. The chain has TRBV5-4 and TRBJ2-2; 9 bases match TRBD1. CDR1 is SGHNT, CDR2 YYREEE, per germline (reference sequence). This CDR3 comprises 15 residues. The V segment lost 4 bases and the J segment 3 bases; nucleotides outside the gene matches: 4. CDR3 DNA: TGTGCCAGCAGCCCTCGGACAGGGGACACCGGGGAGCTGTTTTTT. It translates to CASSPRTGDTGELFF.

This chain connects TRBV15 to TRBJ1-4; perhaps TRBD1 as D (5 bases). CDR3 length: 17 amino acids. V lost 0 bases, J lost 5 bases, and 16 bases lay in between. In germline, CDR1 is LNHNV, CDR2 YYDKDF (reference sequence). In nucleotides, the CDR3 is TGTGCCACCAGCAGAGATGGGGAAGGGGTCAGGAATGAAAAACTGTTTTTT. Its protein product is CATSRDGEGVRNEKLFF.

The rearrangement links TRBV12-3 or TRBV12-4 to TRBJ1-2; the D gene is possibly TRBD1 (6 bases). This CDR3 has 13 amino acids. Trimming removed 2 bases from V and 4 bases from J, with 8 bases in between. The CDR3 here is CASSLTRGYGYTF. The CDR3 DNA is TGTGCCAGCAGTTTAACCAGGGGCTATGGCTACACCTTC.

V usage is TRBV6-1 and J usage is TRBJ1-2; perhaps TRBD1 as D (5 bases). Germline values: CDR1 MNHNS, CDR2 SASEGT. The ends were cut back, 1 base at V and 0 bases at J, with 15 bases in the middle. The CDR3 runs 17 residues. This chain's CDR3 is CASSEEAGRPSNYGYTF. The CDR3 DNA follows: TGTGCCAGCAGTGAAGAGGCAGGGCGGCCCTCTAACTATGGCTACACCTTC.

CDR3 sequence reads: CASSHAQGTDEQFF. DNA of the CDR3: TGCGCCAGCAGCCACGCGCAGGGGACCGATGAGCAGTTCTTC. This chain links TRBV4-1 with TRBJ2-1; possible D gene TRBD1, 6 bases. This CDR3 is 14 amino acids long. Trimming removed 3 bases from V and 8 bases from J, with 14 bases in between. Germline lookup yields CDR1 MGHRA and CDR2 YSYEKL.

This chain links TRBV7-2 with TRBJ2-3; D might be TRBD2 (6 bases). Germline lookup yields CDR1 SGHTA and CDR2 FQGNSA. V shed 5 bases and J shed 2 bases, with 11 bases lying between them. The CDR3 has 14 residues. The DNA for the CDR3 is TGTGCCAGCAGCCCCGCGGGATTCACAGATACGCAGTATTTT. Its protein is CASSPAGFTDTQYF.

The chain is built from TRBV7-2 and TRBJ2-7, with a tentative D call TRBD1 (6 bases). The germline gives CDR1 SGHTA, CDR2 FQGNSA. The CDR3 sequence is 17 residues long. Trimming took 2 bases from V and 3 from J, leaving 20 bases between them. CDR3 DNA: TGTGCCAGCAGCTTATATGGTGGACAGACCCGCCACTACGAGCAGTACTTC. It encodes CASSLYGGQTRHYEQYF.

The chain has TRBV30 and TRBJ2-7; maybe TRBD2 (5 bases). V lost 3 bases to trimming and J lost 2 bases, with 11 bases between them. The germline V gene has CDR1 GTSNPN and CDR2 SVGIG (reference sequence). The CDR3 is 13 residues long. Here the CDR3 reads CAWRGVSTYEQYF. CDR3 sequence (DNA): TGTGCCTGGAGGGGAGTCAGTACCTACGAGCAGTACTTC.

The chain has TRBV19 and TRBJ2-7; TRBD2 matches at 13 bases. Per the germline V gene, CDR1 is LNHDA and CDR2 is SQIVND (reference sequence). The CDR3 extends over 15 amino acids. The trim removed 6 bases at V and 3 bases at J, leaving 5 bases unmatched. The CDR3 DNA reads TGTGCCAGTAGCGCCTGGACTAGCGGGAGCTACGAGCAGTACTTC. Its translation: CASSAWTSGSYEQYF. Complete variable domain (other parts from reference TRBV19 and TRBJ2-7): DGGITQSPKYLFRKEGQNVTLSCEQNLNHDAMYWYRQDPGQGLRLIYYSQIVNDFQKGDIAEGYSVSREKKESFPLTVTSAQKNPTAFYLCASSAWTSGSYEQYFGPGTRLTVT.

This clone has a handful of counts. V is TRBV27 and J is TRBJ2-5, with a possible D match to TRBD2 (6 bases). The CDR3 is 13 amino acids. The germline V gene has CDR1 MNHEY and CDR2 SMNVEV (reference sequence). V lost 3 bases to trimming and J lost 5 bases, with 10 bases between them. The CDR3 is CASSFTGGETQYF. The CDR3 DNA reads as TGTGCCAGCAGTTTCACCGGAGGGGAGACCCAGTACTTC.

V and J are TRBV5-5 and TRBJ1-2; the D is unclear. CDR1 is SGHKS and CDR2 is YYEKEE in the germline V gene (reference sequence). With 0 bases removed from V and 7 bases from J, the gap between germline ends came to 10 bases. The CDR3 length is 13 residues. The CDR3 spells CASSLEAFPGYTF. The CDR3 nucleotides are TGTGCCAGCAGCTTGGAAGCTTTCCCTGGCTACACCTTC.

V is TRBV7-2 and J is TRBJ2-7, with a tentative D call TRBD1 (5 bases). The CDR3 spans 14 residues. V dropped 5 bases and J dropped 6 bases, with 17 bases sitting between them. Germline V gene data show CDR1 as SGHTA and CDR2 as FQGNSA. The CDR3 DNA reads as TGTGCCAGCAGCCCCAGGGTCAGGGCAAGCGAGCAGTACTTC. Translating it yields CASSPRVRASEQYF.

V gene TRBV18 combines with J gene TRBJ1-5; 7 nucleotides match TRBD1. CDR3 length equals 14 residues. The trim removed 3 bases at V and 4 bases at J, leaving 3 bases unmatched. From germline, CDR1 is KGHSH and CDR2 LQKENI. The CDR3 region is CASSPRQGNQPQHF. For the CDR3, the DNA is TGTGCCAGCTCACCCCGACAGGGAAATCAGCCCCAGCATTTT.

V is TRBV25-1 and J is TRBJ2-1; D remains ambiguous. The V and J ends lost 3 bases and 5 bases respectively, with 14 bases between them. This CDR3 contains 15 residues. The germline V gene encodes CDR1 MGHDK and CDR2 SYGVNS. CDR3 residues: CASSDSSVDHNEQFF. The CDR3 DNA reads TGTGCCAGCAGTGATTCCAGCGTAGACCACAATGAGCAGTTCTTC.

This chain uses TRBV6-5 with TRBJ1-1; TRBD1 matches at 7 bases. V was clipped by 5 bases and J by 11 bases; unmatched bases: 8. The CDR3 runs to 12 residues. The germline CDR1 and CDR2 sequences are MNHEY and SVGAGI. The CDR3 here is CASSLDRVGAFF. The CDR3 coding sequence is TGTGCCAGCAGTCTTGACAGGGTAGGCGCTTTCTTT.

V gene TRBV5-6 combines with J gene TRBJ1-4; the D is unclear. The length of the CDR3 is 16 residues. V was trimmed by 4 bases and J by 0 bases, leaving 13 bases between them. The V gene's germline CDR1 is SGHDT and CDR2 YYEEEE. The CDR3 spells CASSASGRTTNEKLFF. The DNA for the CDR3 is TGTGCCAGCAGCGCCAGTGGCCGAACAACTAATGAAAAACTGTTTTTT.

This clone has only a few counts. V gene TRBV2 combines with J gene TRBJ1-3, with D tentatively TRBD1 (6 bases). The CDR3 covers 15 residues. V gave up 8 bases and J gave up 8 bases, with 22 bases separating them. From germline, CDR1 is SNHLY and CDR2 FYNNEI. Here the CDR3 DNA reads TGTGCCAGCGACGCCGGGACCGAAAAGGGGGACACCATATATTTT. Its translation: CASDAGTEKGDTIYF.

The chain has TRBV6-1 and TRBJ2-2; 10 nucleotides line up with TRBD1. The V gene's germline CDR1 is MNHNS and CDR2 SASEGT. The CDR3 spans 15 residues. The ends lost 6 bases at V and 7 bases at J; junction bases unmatched: 8. CDR3 loop: CASSRPGTGDGELFF. CDR3 sequence (DNA): TGTGCCAGCAGCCGTCCCGGGACAGGGGACGGGGAGCTGTTTTTT.